This record covers a single TCR beta chain. Its antigen is currently not known. Base-call qualities are not available, and no considerably larger clone is one nucleotide away. These data are taken from a study of beta chain features in type 1 diabetes (dated by TCRdb to the late 2010s). Broadly, across the study: Mean age, gender distribution, total cell number and subset yield were not different between patients and healthy donors. A total of roughly 100 million sorted cells were examined across all samples, and RNA yield correlated strongly with the number of cells per subset. The study compared the TCRB repertoires of sorted circulating CD4+ T cell subsets in recently diagnosed type 1 diabetes patients with those in matched healthy donors. Regulatory and stem cell-like memory subsets were obtained from only 8 patients and roughly 8 healthy donors, while naive and central memory subsets were obtained from all 30 or so donors. Paper-wide results and their limitations: Fewer insertions and more nucleotide deletions at VDJ recombination sites were observed in patients with type 1 diabetes, implying thymic rearrangement abnormalities. Because cDNA was sequenced instead of genomic DNA, activated cells with high expression could be over-represented, although the groups did not differ in activation or CD3 levels. Only small numbers of individuals were included in the HLA sub-analyses, which left unresolved whether HLA type had any influence on TCRB rearrangement. The naive, central memory and regulatory TCRB repertoires appeared to resemble one another more closely among patients than among healthy donors. A moderate but significant shortening of TCRB CDR3 length was observed in type 1 diabetes patients in all four CD4+ subsets. Shorter templates might have been favored by PCR, but patient and control samples were amplified and corrected together, so both groups would have been affected equally by any skew.

Each donor gave one peripheral blood draw, averaging about 120 mL, which was collected into heparinised tubes. A BD FACSAria II and a panel including CD45RO, CCR7, CD25, CD127, CD95 and CD27 were used to sort naive, central memory, regulatory and stem cell-like memory CD4+ T cells. All sorted populations exceeded 98% purity. PBMCs were isolated right away by Lymphoprep density gradient centrifugation and were stained directly, without culture. Samples were stained and sorted in pairs, with one healthy donor and one patient per experiment, so that batch effects were minimized. The germline V gene supplies CDR1 SGHVS and CDR2 FQNEAQ. The CDR3 sequence holds 18 residues, the cysteine and phenylalanine included. Solely the CDR3 DNA is kept, with 54 bases framed from the first base. Compared with germline, V lacks 1 base and J lacks 2 bases; bases without a gene match: 11. The High Capacity cDNA Reverse Transcription Kit was used to reverse transcribe all of the isolated RNA, meaning that expressed TCRB transcripts were what got sequenced. Survey-depth immunoSEQ sequencing was performed on stem cell-like memory T cell samples, with an average of roughly 1 million total reads per sample. Sorted cells were lysed in RLT buffer and RNA was extracted with DNase-treated RNeasy Micro or Mini kits, depending on cell number. Each cell subset was processed separately to prevent cross-contamination, with patient and healthy donor samples processed together. The immunoSEQ multiplex PCR was used to amplify TCRB sequences from cDNA, yielding 87-bp fragments that span the CDR3 region. Sequencing of the amplicons was performed on the Illumina HiSeq platform. The paper's data handling went like this. Synthetic template baselines were used to correct PCR bias computationally, reads within Hamming distance 2 were collapsed, and singletons that could not be merged were discarded. Reads were aligned against IMGT so that V, D and J genes, CDR3 length and insertions or deletions at six rearrangement sites could be assigned. Within each subset, clonotype counts were normalized to the number of sorted cells before true diversity and Gini coefficients were calculated with the tcR R package. Repertoire sharing was quantified using the overlap coefficient calculated on TCRB nucleotide sequences. In TCRdb, the immuneACCESS table is reduced to in-frame sequences with V and J assigned. These tables do not hold every clone; where another copy was compared, an unresolved V gene accounts for under half, and the others remain unexplained. V, J and clone size reflect that table, while D and trimming were determined from the DNA. The sample table contains 45,000 to 60,000 clones; only one count was recorded for roughly 48% of them. Around 0.13% of the sample belongs to the ten largest clones.

The sequence links TRBV7-8 to TRBJ2-5, and 9 junction bases match TRBD1. The sequence was obtained from a man younger than 45 with type 1 diabetes. Input material: stem cell memory CD4+ T cells from blood. What the cell subset or site label conveys for this sample: stem cell-like memory CD4+ T cells. The DNA is as follows: TGTGCCAGCAGCTTAGGAGGGTGGGACAGGGCCACACAAGAGACCCAGTACTTC. The translation is CASSLGGWDRATQETQYF.